This T cell receptor (beta chain) comes out of a study of T cells in Graves' hyperthyroidism and ophthalmopathy. The V and J ends lost 8 bases and 7 bases, in that order; junction bases with no gene match: 19. This CDR3 is built from 15 residues. The germline V gene has CDR1 SQVTM and CDR2 ANQGSEA. The study, taken as a whole, reports: Most clonotypes expanded in thyroid above 0.001 were likewise present in blood. Ophthalmopathy cases were set apart from stable hyperthyroidism by a 13 V-J model.

This clonotype was recorded a few times. Its cognate antigen is unknown. RNA transcripts were the template for amplifying TCR beta CDR3 regions. HTBI primers were employed in a first-round RT-PCR of the TCR CDR3. In TCRdb, the multiplex PCR reads were re-called with MiXCR into one record per CDR3 protein. The data contain 550,000 to 700,000 distinct CDR3 sequences, 46% of them singletons. The chain carries TRBV29-1 and TRBJ2-5, with TRBD2 matching over 7 bases. Sequenced: peripheral blood or thyroid tissue (not recorded which). This sequence originates from an adult woman with Graves' disease, either hyperthyroidism or ophthalmopathy (not recorded which). The CDR3 here is CSTRLGGGFFGTQYF. The CDR3 DNA is TGCAGCACCCGGCTGGGGGGGGGGTTTTTTGGGACCCAGTACTTC. Full variable domain (rest looked up from reference TRBV29-1 and TRBJ2-5): SAVISQKPSRDICQRGTSLTIQCQVDSQVTMMFWYRQQPGQSLTLIATANQGSEATYESGFVIDKFPISRPNLTFSTLTVSNMSPEDSSIYLCSTRLGGGFFGTQYFGPGTRLLVL.